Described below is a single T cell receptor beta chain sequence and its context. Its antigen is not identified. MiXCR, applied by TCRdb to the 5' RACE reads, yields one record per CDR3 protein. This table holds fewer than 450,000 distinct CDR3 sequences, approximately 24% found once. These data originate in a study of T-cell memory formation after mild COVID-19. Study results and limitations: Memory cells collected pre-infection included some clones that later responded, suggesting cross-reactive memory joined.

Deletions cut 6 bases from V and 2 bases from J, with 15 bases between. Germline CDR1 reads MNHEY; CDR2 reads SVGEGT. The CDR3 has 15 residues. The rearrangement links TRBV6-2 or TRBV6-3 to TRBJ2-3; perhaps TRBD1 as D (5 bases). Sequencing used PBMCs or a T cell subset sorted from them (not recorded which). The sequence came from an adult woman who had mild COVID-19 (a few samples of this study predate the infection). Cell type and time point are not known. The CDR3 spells CASSSIGALTDTQYF. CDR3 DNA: TGTGCCAGCAGCTCCATTGGGGCCCTCACAGATACGCAGTATTTT.